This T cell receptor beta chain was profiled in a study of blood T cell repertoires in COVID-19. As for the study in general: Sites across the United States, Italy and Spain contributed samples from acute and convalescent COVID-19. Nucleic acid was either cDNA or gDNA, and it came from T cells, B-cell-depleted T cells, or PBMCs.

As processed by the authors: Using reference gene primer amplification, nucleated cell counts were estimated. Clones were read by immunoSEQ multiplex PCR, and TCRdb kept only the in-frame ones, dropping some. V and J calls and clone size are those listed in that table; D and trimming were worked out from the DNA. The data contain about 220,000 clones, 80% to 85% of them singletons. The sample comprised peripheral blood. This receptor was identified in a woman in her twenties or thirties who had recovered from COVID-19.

CDR3 residues: CAWSPHWTSGSSVGEQYF. The CDR3 DNA reads as TGTGCCTGGAGCCCTCATTGGACTAGCGGGAGTTCTGTCGGCGAGCAGTACTTC. This chain joins TRBV30 and TRBJ2-7, with 13 nucleotides matching TRBD2. Germline loops: CDR1 GTSNPN, CDR2 SVGIG (reference sequence). This CDR3 spans 18 amino acids. V shed 3 bases and J 6 bases; nucleotides not matched to a gene: 17.